This entry lists 12 T cell receptor beta chains sequenced from one sample in a study of blood T cell repertoires in COVID-19. The data were produced by immunoSEQ multiplex PCR, yet TCRdb's version contains in-frame clones alone and is incomplete. The sample has 210,000 or so clones, around 80% seen once. The sample comprised peripheral blood. The source is a woman aged 80 or older with COVID-19, enrolled during active disease.

This clone was observed once. The gene calls are TRBV15 and TRBJ2-5, with D possibly TRBD1 on 5 matching bases. This CDR3 comprises 15 residues. V shed 2 bases and J shed 2 bases, with 12 bases lying between them. CDR1 LNHNV and CDR2 YYDKDF come from the germline V gene (reference sequence). CDR3 sequence (DNA): TGTGCCACCAGCAGACAACAGGTCCTACAAGAGACCCAGTACTTC. Protein product: CATSRQQVLQETQYF.

This clone has just one count. This chain connects TRBV9 to TRBJ2-7, with D maybe TRBD1 (6 bases). Per the germline V gene, CDR1 is SGDLS and CDR2 is YYNGEE. V was cut by 9 bases and J by 7 bases, with 17 bases left in between. The CDR3 sequence is 12 residues long. Here the CDR3 DNA reads TGTGCCACGTATGGACAGTTGCGGGAGCAGTACTTC. Protein: CATYGQLREQYF. The variable domain in full, completed from reference TRBV9 and TRBJ2-7, reads DSGVTQTPKHLITATGQRVTLRCSPRSGDLSVYWYQQSLDQGLQFLIQYYNGEERAKGNILERFSAQQFPDLHSELNLSSLELGDSALYFCATYGQLREQYFGPGTRLTVT.

The chain has TRBV12-3 or TRBV12-4 and TRBJ1-2, with TRBD1 as a possible D gene (6 bases). The V gene lost 6 bases and the J gene lost 8 bases, with 16 bases spanning the gap. This CDR3 is 13 amino acids long. CDR3 loop: CASRYGQSSGYTF. For the CDR3, the DNA is TGTGCCAGCAGATACGGACAGTCCAGCGGCTACACCTTC.

Only one count was recorded for this clone. J is TRBJ2-5 and V is TRBV5-4; 8 positions agree with TRBD1. The CDR3 extends over 17 amino acids. The junction had 15 bases not matched to a gene; V was cut back by 3 bases and J by 5 bases. Germline V gene lookup returns CDR1 SGHNT and CDR2 YYREEE (reference sequence). As DNA, the CDR3 is TGTGCCAGCAGCTCTATCGCCGGGACAGGATCCCCCGAGACCCAGTACTTC. It translates to CASSSIAGTGSPETQYF.

The chain joins TRBV19 to TRBJ1-2; a weak D match, TRBD1 (6 bases). Germline V lookup: CDR1 LNHDA, CDR2 SQIVND (reference sequence). This CDR3 region has 13 residues. V lost 5 bases and J lost 8, with 15 bases in between. The CDR3 nucleotides are TGTGCCAGTAGTCTACAGGGCCCCGGGGGCTACACCTTC. Translation: CASSLQGPGGYTF. Drawing the rest from reference TRBV19 and TRBJ1-2, the complete variable domain is DGGITQSPKYLFRKEGQNVTLSCEQNLNHDAMYWYRQDPGQGLRLIYYSQIVNDFQKGDIAEGYSVSREKKESFPLTVTSAQKNPTAFYLCASSLQGPGGYTFGSGTRLTVV.

As to this clone: At one end, the junction sequence differs from germline, possibly due to a read error. J is TRBJ2-7 and V is TRBV28, with TRBD1 matching over 9 bases. The CDR3 consists of 18 residues. The V gene's germline CDR1 is MDHEN and CDR2 SYDVKM. The CDR3 region is CVSSFYSFTGQGSYEQYF. The CDR3 nucleotides are TGTGTCAGCAGTTTTTATTCGTTCACTGGACAGGGGTCCTACGAGCAGTACTTC.

The chain carries TRBV10-3 and TRBJ2-3; 11 nucleotides line up with TRBD2. The CDR3 consists of 19 residues. Per germline, CDR1 ENHRY and CDR2 SYGVKD. V shed 6 bases and J 0 bases; nucleotides not matched to a gene: 14. Here the CDR3 reads CAISPSRSGGAGSTDTQYF. CDR3 bases: TGTGCCATCAGCCCCTCGCGTAGCGGGGGGGCTGGGAGCACAGATACGCAGTATTTT.

The chain employs TRBV28 and TRBJ1-2; 9 bases fit TRBD1. Germline-derived CDR1 and CDR2 are MDHEN and SYDVKM. Trimming at V came to 6 bases and at J to 7 bases, leaving 15 bases not matched to a gene. CDR3 length equals 16 residues. CDR3 in amino acids: CASSPPRGGQGVGYTF. DNA for the CDR3: TGTGCCAGCAGCCCGCCTCGGGGGGGACAGGGCGTTGGCTACACCTTC.

The chain combines TRBV9 with TRBJ2-1, with TRBD1 matching 7 bases. CDR1 is SGDLS, CDR2 YYNGEE, per germline. The CDR3 runs to 16 residues. V was clipped by 4 bases and J by 6 bases; unmatched bases: 13. The CDR3 region has the DNA TGTGCCAGCAGCCCACGACTCCCGGGACAGTCCAATGAGCAGTTCTTC. Amino acids: CASSPRLPGQSNEQFF.

V and J are TRBV6-5 and TRBJ1-1; tentative D call: TRBD1 (6 bases). This CDR3 has 14 amino acids. Germline assignment: CDR1 MNHEY and CDR2 SVGAGI. V was cut by 6 bases and J by 2 bases, with 13 bases left in between. This CDR3 reads CASSKRRGNTEAFF. As DNA, the CDR3 is TGTGCCAGCAGCAAACGCAGGGGAAACACTGAAGCTTTCTTT.

The J gene is TRBJ2-7, the V gene TRBV5-1; 7 bases agree with TRBD2. Germline CDR1 and CDR2: SGHRS and YFSETQ. Losses at the gene ends were 0 bases for V and 5 bases for J; bases not matched to a gene: 11. CDR3 length: 16 amino acids. CDR3 protein: CASSLGASGGWDEQYF. For the CDR3, the DNA is TGCGCCAGCAGCTTGGGGGCTAGCGGCGGCTGGGACGAGCAGTACTTC.

As regards this clone: One end of the junction fails to match germline, which may point to a read error. V usage is TRBV7-7 and J usage is TRBJ2-1; D is undetermined. Germline V lookup: CDR1 SSHAT, CDR2 FNYEAQ (reference sequence). The CDR3 spans 15 residues. The CDR3 is CASSLGQTSYNEQFF. In DNA form, the CDR3 reads TGTGCTAGCAGCTTAGGCCAGACTTCCTACAATGAGCAGTTCTTC.